This entry features one T cell receptor beta chain sequence. The data derive from a study of control samples from healthy donors and cancer patients. Germline V gene sequence: CDR1 SGHTA, CDR2 FQGNSA. Trimming pared 1 base from V and 7 bases from J, leaving 17 bases between. CDR3 size: 16 residues. TCRdb's table, derived via immunoSEQ multiplex PCR, lists solely in-frame clones and lacks some. The repertoire holds fewer than 20,000 clones, with roughly nine tenths as singletons. The source of this sequence is a man in his 60s with head and neck cancer. J is TRBJ1-5 and V is TRBV7-2; D is unresolved. Sequencing was carried out using PBMCs. CDR3 DNA sequence: TGTGCCAGCAGCTTAGGGAGGAGTCCGCTCGGGCAGCCCCAGCATTTT. Translating gives CASSLGRSPLGQPQHF.